The 31 T cell receptor beta chains below come from one sample, sequenced in a study of cytomegalovirus exposure and HLA in healthy donors. PCR employed 60 Vbeta and 13 Jbeta primers. Profiling relied on immunoSEQ multiplex PCR, and the TCRdb table lists in-frame clones only, not all of them. The sample yields around 160,000 clones, 80% seen once. The source material was PBMCs. The receptors shown here come from a human donor in good health.

This clone was seen more than once but under ten times. This chain joins TRBV7-8 and TRBJ2-7; D is possibly TRBD1 (6 bases). CDR1 and CDR2 from the germline V gene are SGHVS and FQNEAQ. There are 17 residues in the CDR3. The V gene lost 5 bases and the J gene lost 3 bases, with 23 bases spanning the gap. In DNA, the CDR3 is TGTGCCAGCAGCATAAATAGACTACAGGGAAGGAGCTACGAGCAGTACTTC. This codes for CASSINRLQGRSYEQYF. The entire variable domain, with the rest obtained from reference TRBV7-8 and TRBJ2-7, is as follows: GAGVSQSPRYKVAKRGQDVALRCDPISGHVSLFWYQQALGQGPEFLTYFQNEAQLDKSGLPSDRFFAERPEGSVSTLKIQRTQQEDSAVYLCASSINRLQGRSYEQYFGPGTRLTVT.

The rearrangement uses TRBV6-4 and TRBJ1-5; the match to TRBD1 covers 9 bases. This CDR3 comprises 15 residues. V lost 7 bases and J lost 1; bases outside the gene matches: 5. Germline V gene lookup returns CDR1 MRHNA and CDR2 SNTAGT. The CDR3 DNA reads TGTGCCAGCATTAACAGGGGGCACAGCAATCAGCCCCAGCATTTT. The encoded protein is CASINRGHSNQPQHF.

The J gene is TRBJ1-6, the V gene TRBV11-3; D gene ambiguous. CDR1 SGHNT and CDR2 YENEEA come from the germline V gene. V was clipped by 0 bases and J by 9 bases, with 12 bases between them. This CDR3 has 15 amino acids. The CDR3 is CASSLDYGVGSPLHF. The CDR3 DNA follows: TGTGCCAGCAGCTTAGATTACGGGGTGGGTTCACCCCTCCACTTT.

This sequence joins TRBV2 and TRBJ2-5; TRBD1 agrees at 8 bases. This CDR3 is built from 16 residues. Germline CDR1 and CDR2: SNHLY and FYNNEI. Trimming at V came to 3 bases and at J to 1 base, leaving 7 bases not matched to a gene. The CDR3 DNA reads TGTGCCAGCAGTGAGCGGGCAGGGGGCATCCAAGAGACCCAGTACTTC. Translating it yields CASSERAGGIQETQYF.

The chain is built from TRBV6-1 and TRBJ2-3; 10 bases match TRBD1. Per germline, CDR1 MNHNS and CDR2 SASEGT. V shed 4 bases, J shed 3 bases, and the junction held 4 bases outside the gene matches. This CDR3 is 15 amino acids long. CDR3 amino acids: CASSAGTGETDTQYF. The DNA for the CDR3 is TGTGCCAGCAGTGCTGGGACAGGGGAGACAGATACGCAGTATTTT.

The chain couples TRBV19 to TRBJ1-3; 7 bases are a match to TRBD1. The trim removed 5 bases at V and 4 bases at J, leaving 5 bases unmatched. This CDR3 region has 14 residues. In germline, CDR1 is LNHDA, CDR2 SQIVND (reference sequence). The chain's CDR3 is CASSRQGEGNTIYF. DNA of the CDR3: TGTGCCAGTAGTCGGCAGGGGGAAGGAAACACCATATATTTT.

The chain uses TRBV4-3 and TRBJ1-2; D is uncertain. Germline V CDR1 and CDR2: LGHNA, YSLEER. The ends were cut back, 0 bases at V and 2 bases at J, with 13 bases in the middle. The CDR3 consists of 16 residues. The CDR3 sequence is CASSQDWVRQNYGYTF. CDR3 nucleotide sequence: TGCGCCAGCAGCCAAGATTGGGTCAGGCAGAACTATGGCTACACCTTC.

J is TRBJ2-1 and V is TRBV29-1; D is unclear. Between the trimmed V and J ends, which lost 2 bases and 2 bases, there was a span of 13 bases. Germline V gene data show CDR1 as SQVTM and CDR2 as ANQGSEA. The CDR3 is 15 amino acids. In DNA, the CDR3 is TGCAGCGTTGAAACCCTCCCGAGGACCTACAATGAGCAGTTCTTC. It specifies CSVETLPRTYNEQFF.

The chain combines TRBV4-3 with TRBJ2-2, with no clear D. Germline loops: CDR1 LGHNA, CDR2 YSLEER. V was cut by 1 base and J by 9 bases, with 12 bases left in between. This CDR3 is 14 amino acids long. For the CDR3, the DNA is TGCGCCAGCAGCCAAGTGGGTGAGGTGCGGGAGCTGTTTTTT. Its protein is CASSQVGEVRELFF.

This chain's CDR3 is CASSTLAGGLENEQFF. CDR3 sequence (DNA): TGTGCCAGTAGTACACTAGCGGGGGGCCTCGAGAATGAGCAGTTCTTC. The genes are TRBV19 and TRBJ2-1; 12 bases are shared with TRBD2. Germline CDR1 LNHDA, CDR2 SQIVND (reference sequence). The CDR3 runs 16 residues. J was trimmed by 7 bases and V by 4 bases; bases with no gene match: 8. The full variable domain, rest sourced from reference TRBV19 and TRBJ2-1, is DGGITQSPKYLFRKEGQNVTLSCEQNLNHDAMYWYRQDPGQGLRLIYYSQIVNDFQKGDIAEGYSVSREKKESFPLTVTSAQKNPTAFYLCASSTLAGGLENEQFFGPGTRLTVL.

This clone was counted a few times. The chain's CDR3 is CASSPLPGTSGGVYEQYF. The CDR3 coding sequence is TGTGCCAGCAGCCCTCTTCCCGGGACTAGCGGGGGGGTTTACGAGCAGTACTTC. V usage is TRBV7-7 and J usage is TRBJ2-7; 16 positions match TRBD2. There are 18 residues in the CDR3. V dropped 5 bases and J dropped 4; count of bases not matched to a gene: 11. Germline values: CDR1 SSHAT, CDR2 FNYEAQ (reference sequence). The complete variable domain, with remaining parts taken from reference TRBV7-7 and TRBJ2-7, reads GAGVSQSPRYKVTKRGQDVTLRCDPISSHATLYWYQQALGQGPEFLTYFNYEAQPDKSGLPSDRFSAERPEGSISTLTIQRTEQRDSAMYRCASSPLPGTSGGVYEQYFGPGTRLTVT.

The chain links TRBV11-3 to TRBJ2-1; the match to TRBD2 covers 8 bases. The CDR3 is 16 amino acids. J gave up 4 bases and V 5 bases, and 10 bases lay outside the gene matches. The germline V gene has CDR1 SGHNT and CDR2 YENEEA. The CDR3 DNA sequence: TGTGCCAGCAGCCCCATCCGGGGGGGATCATACAATGAGCAGTTCTTC. This gives the protein CASSPIRGGSYNEQFF.

The chain joins TRBV6-4 to TRBJ1-1; perhaps TRBD1 as D (6 bases). V dropped 9 bases and J dropped 0 bases, with 11 bases sitting between them. This CDR3 has 13 amino acids. Germline CDR1 is MRHNA and CDR2 is SNTAGT. The CDR3 protein is CARQGFLNTEAFF. The DNA of the CDR3 is TGTGCCAGACAGGGTTTTTTGAACACTGAAGCTTTCTTT.

Only a few counts were recorded for this clone. V is TRBV2 and J is TRBJ2-1; TRBD2 matches at 9 bases. Trimming took 2 bases from V and 4 from J; bases not matched to a gene: 12. CDR1 and CDR2 from the germline V gene are SNHLY and FYNNEI. This CDR3 region has 18 residues. CDR3 in DNA: TGTGCCAGCAGTGAAATTTTAGCGGGGGCCTCATCGTACAATGAGCAGTTCTTC. Amino acids: CASSEILAGASSYNEQFF.

This clone was recorded once. The chain joins TRBV12-5 to TRBJ2-7; D is unresolved. Trimming shortened V by 3 bases and J by 7 bases, and 10 bases separated the two germline ends. The length of the CDR3 is 12 residues. Germline V CDR1 and CDR2: LGHNT, FRNRAP. The chain's CDR3 is CASGFGLLEQYF. In DNA form, the CDR3 reads TGTGCTAGTGGTTTCGGGTTGTTAGAGCAGTACTTC.

The V and J genes are TRBV7-6 and TRBJ2-7, with 12 bases matching TRBD2. V dropped 5 bases and J dropped 5; count of bases not matched to a gene: 4. The length of the CDR3 is 14 residues. Germline lookup yields CDR1 SGHVS and CDR2 FNYEAQ. The CDR3 spells CASSIWTSGDEQYF. In nucleotides, the CDR3 is TGTGCCAGCAGCATCTGGACTAGCGGGGACGAGCAGTACTTC.

The gene calls are TRBV29-1 and TRBJ2-5, with 7 bases aligning to TRBD1. The length of the CDR3 is 13 residues. Looked up from germline, CDR1 is SQVTM and CDR2 is ANQGSEA. Unmatched junction bases numbered 5, after V lost 7 bases and J lost 0 bases. CDR3: CSASGQYQETQYF. CDR3 sequence (DNA): TGCAGCGCCTCGGGACAGTACCAAGAGACCCAGTACTTC.

The chain combines TRBV10-1 with TRBJ2-1; D is possibly TRBD2 (5 bases). CDR1 and CDR2 (germline): WNHNN, SYGVQD (reference sequence). The CDR3 loop spans 15 amino acids. Trimming removed 0 bases from V and 8 bases from J, with 14 bases in between. The DNA for the CDR3 is TGCGCCAGCAGTGAGTCAAGGCCCCCCGGGGATGAGCAGTTCTTC. It yields the protein CASSESRPPGDEQFF.

The J gene is TRBJ2-5, the V gene TRBV5-3; D remains unclear. TRBV5-3 is an open reading frame whose function is uncertain. Trimming left V 4 bases short and J 2 bases short, with 21 bases between. This CDR3 is built from 17 residues. The CDR3 coding sequence is TGTGCCAGAAGCAGTACAGTAATGTCACCCCTGCAAGAGACCCAGTACTTC. Protein product: CARSSTVMSPLQETQYF.

The chain has TRBV4-3 and TRBJ2-1; 7 positions agree with TRBD1. The CDR3 has 15 amino acids. The trim removed 1 base at V and 5 bases at J, leaving 5 bases unmatched. Germline V gives CDR1 LGHNA, CDR2 YSLEER. In nucleotides, the CDR3 is TGCGCCAGCAGCCAAGGGGGACAGATTAACAATGAGCAGTTCTTC. It yields the protein CASSQGGQINNEQFF.

J is TRBJ2-1 and V is TRBV27; 11 bases agree with TRBD2. V lost 4 bases and J lost 7; bases outside the gene matches: 12. The CDR3 covers 17 residues. CDR1 MNHEY and CDR2 SMNVEV come from the germline V gene (reference sequence). The DNA of the CDR3 is TGTGCCAGCAGTTCGATTCGGACTAGCGGGTTCGGAAATGAGCAGTTCTTC. This translates into CASSSIRTSGFGNEQFF.

This rearrangement joins TRBV19 to TRBJ1-1, with D tentatively TRBD1 (6 bases). The germline V and J ends were trimmed by 6 bases and 7 bases, with 15 bases remaining between them. CDR1 is LNHDA and CDR2 is SQIVND in the germline V gene (reference sequence). The CDR3 has 13 residues. The CDR3 loop is CASRPTGIDEAFF. CDR3 bases: TGTGCCAGTAGACCTACAGGGATAGATGAAGCTTTCTTT.

The V gene is TRBV15, the J gene TRBJ1-1; D is undetermined. CDR1 is LNHNV and CDR2 is YYDKDF in the germline V gene (reference sequence). The CDR3 is 13 residues long. Trimming pared 8 bases from V and 4 bases from J, leaving 14 bases between. The CDR3 loop is CATQGEGGTEAFF. The DNA of the CDR3 is TGTGCCACCCAAGGCGAGGGCGGCACTGAAGCTTTCTTT.

This chain links TRBV6-6 with TRBJ1-4, with D possibly being TRBD1 (5 bases). In germline, CDR1 is MNHNY, CDR2 SVGAGI (reference sequence). Trimming shortened V by 1 base and J by 8 bases, and 11 bases separated the two germline ends. The CDR3 loop spans 14 amino acids. CDR3 coding DNA: TGTGCCAGCAGTTACTGGGGCCCAGGGGAAAAACTGTTTTTT. Its protein is CASSYWGPGEKLFF.

The chain uses TRBV4-1 and TRBJ2-5; 8 nucleotides match TRBD1. CDR1 and CDR2 (germline): MGHRA, YSYEKL. The V segment lost 5 bases and the J segment 5 bases; nucleotides outside the gene matches: 4. The CDR3 contains 13 residues. In nucleotides, the CDR3 is TGCGCCAGCAGCTATTACAGGGGGGAGACCCAGTACTTC. It yields the protein CASSYYRGETQYF.

The chain carries TRBV7-2 and TRBJ2-7; 12 positions match TRBD2. CDR3 length equals 15 residues. V trimming: 3 bases; J trimming: 2 bases; junction bases outside the gene matches: 2. Germline-derived CDR1 and CDR2 are SGHTA and FQGNSA. The CDR3 region has the DNA TGTGCCAGCAGCTTGACTAGCGGGGGAGCCTACGAGCAGTACTTC. Translated: CASSLTSGGAYEQYF.

The V gene is TRBV9, the J gene TRBJ1-2; TRBD1 matches 7 bases. Germline CDR1 reads SGDLS; CDR2 reads YYNGEE. The CDR3 loop spans 14 amino acids. The V gene end was trimmed by 3 bases and the J gene end by 5 bases; junction bases not matched to a gene: 7. CDR3 coding DNA: TGTGCCAGCAGCGACCGGGACAGTTTTTATGGCTACACCTTC. It is translated as CASSDRDSFYGYTF.

This chain connects TRBV5-1 to TRBJ1-2; 7 nucleotides align to TRBD1. The V and J ends lost 4 bases and 6 bases, in that order; junction bases with no gene match: 9. From germline, CDR1 is SGHRS and CDR2 YFSETQ. The CDR3 contains 14 residues. Here the CDR3 DNA reads TGCGCCAGCAGCACCGGACAGGTCGGGGATGGCTACACCTTC. It encodes CASSTGQVGDGYTF.

The chain joins TRBV7-9 to TRBJ2-7, with TRBD1 identical over 7 bases. CDR1 is SEHNR, CDR2 FQNEAQ, per germline (reference sequence). The CDR3 covers 13 residues. The V gene end was trimmed by 4 bases and the J gene end by 5 bases; junction bases not matched to a gene: 5. CDR3 nucleotide sequence: TGTGCCAGCAGCTCATTAGACAGGGACGAGCAGTACTTC. As protein: CASSSLDRDEQYF.

This clone was seen just once. The CDR3 region is CASSLSGGPSGNTIYF. The CDR3, as DNA: TGTGCCAGCAGCTTGTCAGGGGGTCCCTCTGGAAACACCATATATTTT. The rearrangement uses TRBV9 and TRBJ1-3; 7 bases map to TRBD1. V dropped 4 bases and J dropped 0; count of bases not matched to a gene: 7. This CDR3 has 16 residues. CDR1 is SGDLS and CDR2 is YYNGEE in the germline V gene. Using reference TRBV9 and TRBJ1-3 for the parts outside the CDR3, the full variable domain is DSGVTQTPKHLITATGQRVTLRCSPRSGDLSVYWYQQSLDQGLQFLIQYYNGEERAKGNILERFSAQQFPDLHSELNLSSLELGDSALYFCASSLSGGPSGNTIYFGEGSWLTVV.

The chain links TRBV15 to TRBJ1-1; D is ambiguous. Germline assignment: CDR1 LNHNV and CDR2 YYDKDF (reference sequence). V was trimmed by 3 bases and J by 6 bases, leaving 17 bases between them. The CDR3 contains 15 residues. The CDR3 DNA reads TGTGCCACCAGCAGTAAGGTTCCGGGGAGTGCTGAAGCTTTCTTT. This encodes CATSSKVPGSAEAFF.